Below are 30 T cell receptor beta chains sequenced from a single sample in a study of Ad26.COV2.S vaccination and SARS-CoV-2 variants. The data were produced by immunoSEQ multiplex PCR, yet TCRdb's version contains in-frame clones alone and is incomplete. The sample contains about 350,000 clones, about 86% of which appear only once. Treatment meaning: around 19 received Ad26.COV2.S at low or high dose, single or two shots; 5 received placebo; per-sample allocation not given. Specimen acquisition occurred on day 63 following the initial vaccine or placebo injection. The sequences come from peripheral blood, collected in a trial of Ad26.COV2.S vaccine versus placebo. Source of these receptors: a person aged 18-65 years who received the Ad26.COV2.S COVID-19 vaccine or a placebo.

The chain couples TRBV7-8 to TRBJ2-1; 10 bases are shared with TRBD2. This CDR3 spans 19 amino acids. Germline trimming cut 1 base from V and 6 bases from J; bases unmatched to any gene: 15. The V gene's germline CDR1 is SGHVS and CDR2 FQNEAQ. The CDR3 protein is CASSLGLGTSEAKINEQFF. DNA for the CDR3: TGTGCCAGCAGCTTAGGGCTCGGGACTAGCGAAGCCAAAATCAATGAGCAGTTCTTC.

This chain links TRBV6-2 or TRBV6-3 with TRBJ2-7; D is unresolved. Germline V gives CDR1 MNHEY, CDR2 SVGEGT. The CDR3 runs 11 residues. Between the trimmed V and J ends, which lost 4 bases and 2 bases, there was a span of 3 bases. This CDR3 is CASSFAYEQYF. The CDR3 DNA sequence: TGTGCCAGCAGTTTCGCCTACGAGCAGTACTTC.

V and J are TRBV11-2 and TRBJ2-7; D is undetermined. CDR1 and CDR2 (germline): SGHAT, FQNNGV. The germline V and J ends were trimmed by 5 bases and 2 bases, with 7 bases remaining between them. This CDR3 has 12 amino acids. CDR3: CASSPRTYEQYF. The CDR3 DNA follows: TGTGCCAGCAGCCCCCGAACCTACGAGCAGTACTTC.

J is TRBJ2-7 and V is TRBV18; TRBD2 aligns across 10 bases. The CDR3 extends over 16 amino acids. Losses at the gene ends were 1 base for V and 4 bases for J; bases not matched to a gene: 7. Germline V gene sequence: CDR1 KGHSH, CDR2 LQKENI. The CDR3 sequence is CASSPLPTSGIYEQYF. Written as DNA, the CDR3 is TGTGCCAGCTCACCACTACCTACTAGCGGGATATACGAGCAGTACTTC.

The chain employs TRBV7-2 and TRBJ2-7; D may match TRBD1 or TRBD2 (5 bases each). The CDR3 is made up of 13 amino acids. V was clipped by 4 bases and J by 3 bases, with 10 bases between them. Germline-derived CDR1 and CDR2 are SGHTA and FQGNSA. The CDR3 DNA is TGTGCCAGCAGCTCAGAGGGGATCTACGAGCAGTACTTC. This sequence encodes CASSSEGIYEQYF. Filled out from reference TRBV7-2 and TRBJ2-7, the complete variable domain reads GAGVSQSPSNKVTEKGKDVELRCDPISGHTALYWYRQSLGQGLEFLIYFQGNSAPDKSGLPSDRFSAERTGGSVSTLTIQRTQQEDSAVYLCASSSEGIYEQYFGPGTRLTVT.

This chain uses TRBV19 with TRBJ2-5, with a possible D match to TRBD1 (6 bases). This CDR3 spans 19 amino acids. Trimming pared 5 bases from V and 2 bases from J, leaving 27 bases between. Germline V CDR1 and CDR2: LNHDA, SQIVND (reference sequence). The CDR3 DNA follows: TGTGCCAGTAGTTCTCGCCGGGACACTATACTGTATCGGCAAGAGACCCAGTACTTC. Translation gives CASSSRRDTILYRQETQYF. Full variable domain (rest looked up from reference TRBV19 and TRBJ2-5): DGGITQSPKYLFRKEGQNVTLSCEQNLNHDAMYWYRQDPGQGLRLIYYSQIVNDFQKGDIAEGYSVSREKKESFPLTVTSAQKNPTAFYLCASSSRRDTILYRQETQYFGPGTRLLVL.

The chain employs TRBV5-5 and TRBJ1-5; D might be TRBD1 (5 bases). V was clipped by 3 bases and J by 0 bases, with 16 bases between them. Per the germline V gene, CDR1 is SGHKS and CDR2 is YYEKEE (reference sequence). CDR3 size: 17 residues. The DNA of the CDR3 is TGTGCCAGCAGCTGGGGACCCTCGAGGGATAGCAATCAGCCCCAGCATTTT. It yields the protein CASSWGPSRDSNQPQHF.

This clone occurred once. V usage is TRBV4-3 and J usage is TRBJ1-5; TRBD1 agrees at 7 bases. CDR3 size: 15 residues. V was clipped by 4 bases and J by 1 base; unmatched bases: 4. CDR1 is LGHNA, CDR2 YSLEER, per germline. CDR3: CASSPDRSSNQPQHF. In nucleotides, the CDR3 is TGCGCCAGCAGCCCGGACAGGTCAAGCAATCAGCCCCAGCATTTT.

V is TRBV11-2 and J is TRBJ1-4; 8 bases are a match to TRBD1. CDR3 length equals 15 residues. The V and J ends lost 4 bases and 4 bases, in that order; junction bases with no gene match: 5. CDR1 is SGHAT, CDR2 FQNNGV, per germline. The DNA for the CDR3 is TGTGCCAGCAGCTCCGGGACAGGCCGTAATGAAAAACTGTTTTTT. Amino acids: CASSSGTGRNEKLFF.

The chain combines TRBV19 with TRBJ1-1; TRBD1 aligns across 12 bases. The CDR3 extends over 14 amino acids. Germline V lookup: CDR1 LNHDA, CDR2 SQIVND (reference sequence). V was pared by 8 bases and J by 0 bases, with 1 base of the junction left unmatched. In nucleotides, the CDR3 is TGTGCCAGTGGGGACAGGGGGCTGAACACTGAAGCTTTCTTT. It specifies CASGDRGLNTEAFF. Filled out from reference TRBV19 and TRBJ1-1, the complete variable domain reads DGGITQSPKYLFRKEGQNVTLSCEQNLNHDAMYWYRQDPGQGLRLIYYSQIVNDFQKGDIAEGYSVSREKKESFPLTVTSAQKNPTAFYLCASGDRGLNTEAFFGQGTRLTVV.

V and J are TRBV6-6 and TRBJ1-1, with D tentatively TRBD1 (6 bases). Trimming took off 0 bases at V and 1 base at J, with 9 bases between the two ends. The CDR3 is 15 amino acids. CDR1 MNHNY and CDR2 SVGAGI come from the germline V gene (reference sequence). CDR3 sequence: CASSYSDRSNTEAFF. As DNA, the CDR3 is TGTGCCAGCAGTTACTCAGACAGGTCGAACACTGAAGCTTTCTTT.

V gene TRBV7-2 combines with J gene TRBJ2-3; 10 nucleotides match TRBD2. Germline lookup yields CDR1 SGHTA and CDR2 FQGNSA. The V gene end was trimmed by 0 bases and the J gene end by 6 bases; junction bases not matched to a gene: 3. The CDR3 has 15 amino acids. CDR3 sequence reads: CASSLAGTSADTQYF. CDR3 DNA: TGTGCCAGCAGCTTAGCCGGGACTAGCGCCGATACGCAGTATTTT.

The chain couples TRBV5-1 to TRBJ2-3, with 14 bases identical to TRBD2. V shed 4 bases and J 3 bases; nucleotides not matched to a gene: 10. Germline V gives CDR1 SGHRS, CDR2 YFSETQ. The CDR3 spans 18 residues. The CDR3 DNA is TGCGCCAGCAGCCGTCCCGGGACTAGCGGGAGAGGGACAGATACGCAGTATTTT. Its protein is CASSRPGTSGRGTDTQYF.

The chain has TRBV29-1 and TRBJ1-1, with D possibly being TRBD1 (5 bases). Germline CDR1 reads SQVTM; CDR2 reads ANQGSEA. Trimming pared 3 bases from V and 4 bases from J, leaving 18 bases between. The CDR3 has 15 amino acids. CDR3 DNA: TGCAGCGTTGATATCGTTCCAGGGCAGGGCACTGAAGCTTTCTTT. It specifies CSVDIVPGQGTEAFF.

Only a few counts were recorded for this clone. Other DNA sequences in this specimen translate into the identical CDR3. This chain joins TRBV5-6 and TRBJ1-1, with no clear D. The CDR3 contains 11 residues. CDR1 and CDR2 from the germline V gene are SGHDT and YYEEEE. V was pared by 1 base and J by 2 bases, with 0 bases between. The CDR3 reads CASSLNTEAFF. In DNA form, the CDR3 reads TGTGCCAGCAGCTTGAACACTGAAGCTTTCTTT.

The CDR3 reads CASSTQGGSSYEQYF. DNA of the CDR3: TGCGCCAGCAGCACTCAGGGGGGATCAAGCTACGAGCAGTACTTC. This chain links TRBV5-1 with TRBJ2-7, with D perhaps matching TRBD1 (7 bases). With 4 bases removed from V and 3 bases from J, the gap between germline ends came to 17 bases. This CDR3 is built from 15 residues. Germline V lookup: CDR1 SGHRS, CDR2 YFSETQ.

This sequence joins TRBV5-1 and TRBJ1-5; TRBD1 aligns across 9 bases. Unmatched junction bases numbered 6, after V lost 1 base and J lost 7 bases. This CDR3 has 15 residues. Germline CDR1 is SGHRS and CDR2 is YFSETQ. The CDR3 region has the DNA TGCGCCAGCAGCTTGACCGGGACAGGGAGCCAGCCCCAGCATTTT. Translation: CASSLTGTGSQPQHF. The full variable domain, in which reference TRBV5-1 and TRBJ1-5 provide the parts outside the CDR3, is KAGVTQTPRYLIKTRGQQVTLSCSPISGHRSVSWYQQTPGQGLQFLFEYFSETQRNKGNFPGRFSGRQFSNSRSEMNVSTLELGDSALYLCASSLTGTGSQPQHFGDGTRLSIL.

The rearrangement joins TRBV27 to TRBJ2-3; D may be TRBD1 (6 bases). Looked up from germline, CDR1 is MNHEY and CDR2 is SMNVEV (reference sequence). V lost 7 bases to trimming and J lost 2 bases, with 16 bases between them. The CDR3 is made up of 15 amino acids. CDR3 sequence (DNA): TGTGCCAGCAAGACAGGCCACGATTTCACAGATACGCAGTATTTT. Protein sequence: CASKTGHDFTDTQYF.

V and J are TRBV4-1 and TRBJ2-7, with TRBD1 matching over 8 bases. Germline values: CDR1 MGHRA, CDR2 YSYEKL. The CDR3 runs to 14 residues. The trim removed 8 bases at V and 0 bases at J, leaving 6 bases unmatched. DNA for the CDR3: TGCGCCAGCGCTTGGACAGGGAGCTCCTACGAGCAGTACTTC. Protein product: CASAWTGSSYEQYF.

The CDR3 nucleotides are TGTGCCAGCAGTTACTCGCGGGCAGGGCATGGCTACACCTTC. Translated: CASSYSRAGHGYTF. The V and J genes are TRBV6-5 and TRBJ1-2; tentatively, D is TRBD1 (5 bases). CDR3 size: 14 residues. CDR1 is MNHEY, CDR2 SVGAGI, per germline. The V end was cut by 0 bases, the J end by 6 bases, with 11 bases between.

The table lists this clone with many counts. CDR3 bases: TGTGCCAGCAGAATGGACAGGGTATCCACTGAAGCTTTCTTT. Encoded protein: CASRMDRVSTEAFF. The chain has TRBV28 and TRBJ1-1; 8 bases align to TRBD1. The CDR3 contains 14 residues. Germline loops: CDR1 MDHEN, CDR2 SYDVKM. The V and J ends lost 6 bases and 4 bases, in that order; junction bases with no gene match: 7.

The chain links TRBV19 to TRBJ2-7, with D possibly TRBD1 on 6 matching bases. Trimming stripped 6 bases from V and 6 bases from J, with 15 bases between. The CDR3 loop spans 13 amino acids. CDR1 is LNHDA, CDR2 SQIVND, per germline (reference sequence). CDR3 bases: TGTGCCAGTAGCGGTGCAGGGGTGGGCGAGCAGTACTTC. Protein: CASSGAGVGEQYF.

The CDR3 coding sequence is TGTGCCAGCAGTGATGGACAGGGGATTAGGAATCAGCCCCAGCATTTT. Encoded protein: CASSDGQGIRNQPQHF. The chain joins TRBV6-2 or TRBV6-3 to TRBJ1-5; 9 nucleotides align to TRBD1. Per the germline V gene, CDR1 is MNHEY and CDR2 is SVGEGT. J was trimmed by 4 bases and V by 5 bases; bases with no gene match: 9. This CDR3 has 16 residues.

The chain couples TRBV10-2 to TRBJ1-1, with a weak D call TRBD1 (5 bases). Trimming pared 2 bases from V and 3 bases from J, leaving 10 bases between. The CDR3 contains 14 residues. The germline CDR1 and CDR2 sequences are WSHSY and SAAADI. CDR3 in DNA: TGCGCCAGCAGTGAGAAAAGCAGGGACACTGAAGCTTTCTTT. Encoded protein: CASSEKSRDTEAFF.

The rearrangement uses TRBV14 and TRBJ2-5; D not resolved. The V end lost 1 base, the J end lost 3 bases, and 3 bases lay between the germline ends. Germline V gene lookup returns CDR1 SGHDN and CDR2 FVKESK. The CDR3 runs 12 residues. The chain's CDR3 is CASSQGEETQYF. DNA for the CDR3: TGTGCCAGCAGCCAAGGGGAAGAGACCCAGTACTTC.

Only one count was recorded for this clone. V gene TRBV5-6 combines with J gene TRBJ1-2; TRBD1 might be the D (6 bases). The CDR3 consists of 14 residues. Germline V gene lookup returns CDR1 SGHDT and CDR2 YYEEEE. V lost 0 bases to trimming and J lost 2 bases, with 8 bases between them. CDR3 DNA: TGTGCCAGCAGCTTGGGGGGGCGAAACTATGGCTACACCTTC. Protein: CASSLGGRNYGYTF.

The CDR3 DNA reads TGTGCCAGCAGCCTTACTACTCCGGGTCCTGGGCCCCAGCATTTT. Residues: CASSLTTPGPGPQHF. This chain connects TRBV28 to TRBJ1-5; D is uncertain. Between the trimmed V and J ends, which lost 6 bases and 9 bases, there was a span of 21 bases. The CDR3 consists of 15 residues. Germline assignment: CDR1 MDHEN and CDR2 SYDVKM.

The rearrangement links TRBV19 to TRBJ1-5; D is possibly TRBD1 (5 bases). Per the germline V gene, CDR1 is LNHDA and CDR2 is SQIVND (reference sequence). The CDR3 runs 15 residues. Trimming removed 3 bases at V and 3 bases at J, with 12 bases between. CDR3 DNA sequence: TGTGCCAGTAGTATCGGGGACGGCCTCAATCAGCCCCAGCATTTT. Translated: CASSIGDGLNQPQHF.

The chain is built from TRBV20-1 and TRBJ2-7; D remains unclear. V lost 6 bases and J lost 3, with 18 bases in between. This CDR3 spans 14 amino acids. Per germline, CDR1 DFQATT and CDR2 SNEGSKA (reference sequence). The CDR3 protein is CSASIRTLGYEQYF. DNA for the CDR3: TGCAGTGCCAGTATAAGGACCCTAGGCTACGAGCAGTACTTC.

V gene TRBV10-3 combines with J gene TRBJ1-2, with D unclear. The V end lost 3 bases, the J end lost 6 bases, and 11 bases lay between the germline ends. The CDR3 length is 13 residues. Germline V lookup: CDR1 ENHRY, CDR2 SYGVKD. The CDR3 DNA reads as TGTGCCATCAGTGAAAGGGAAGAGGATGGCTACACCTTC. It translates to CAISEREEDGYTF.